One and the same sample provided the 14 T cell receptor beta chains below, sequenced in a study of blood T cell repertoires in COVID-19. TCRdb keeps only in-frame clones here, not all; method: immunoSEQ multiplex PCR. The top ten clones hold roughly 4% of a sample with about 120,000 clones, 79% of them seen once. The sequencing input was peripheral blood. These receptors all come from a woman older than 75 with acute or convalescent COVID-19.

The CDR3 nucleotides read TGTGCCAGCAGCCAAGAAGGTCCCGGGGGGGCCCAAGATACGCAGTATTTT. This translates into CASSQEGPGGAQDTQYF. V is TRBV4-2 and J is TRBJ2-3; the match to TRBD2 covers 8 bases. This CDR3 is 17 amino acids long. The ends lost 0 bases at V and 5 bases at J; junction bases unmatched: 10. Germline V gene lookup returns CDR1 LGHNA and CDR2 YNFKEQ.

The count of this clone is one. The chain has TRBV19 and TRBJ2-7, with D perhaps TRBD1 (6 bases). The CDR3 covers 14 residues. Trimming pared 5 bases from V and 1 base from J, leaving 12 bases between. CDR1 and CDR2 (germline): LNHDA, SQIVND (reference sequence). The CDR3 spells CASSPRTASYEQYF. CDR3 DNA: TGTGCCAGTAGTCCGAGGACAGCGTCCTACGAGCAGTACTTC.

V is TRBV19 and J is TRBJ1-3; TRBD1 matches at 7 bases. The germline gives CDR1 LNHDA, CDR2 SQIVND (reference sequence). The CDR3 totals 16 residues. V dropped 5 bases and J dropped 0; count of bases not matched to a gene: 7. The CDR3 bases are TGTGCCAGTAGTGCTCTTACAGGGGTCTCTGGAAACACCATATATTTT. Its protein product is CASSALTGVSGNTIYF.

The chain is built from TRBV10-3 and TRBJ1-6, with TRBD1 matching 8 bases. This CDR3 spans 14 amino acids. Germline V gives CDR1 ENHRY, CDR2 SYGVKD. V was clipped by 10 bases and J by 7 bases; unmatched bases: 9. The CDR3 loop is CATLQGAGNSPLHF. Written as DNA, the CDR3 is TGTGCCACGCTCCAGGGGGCGGGCAATTCACCCCTCCACTTT.

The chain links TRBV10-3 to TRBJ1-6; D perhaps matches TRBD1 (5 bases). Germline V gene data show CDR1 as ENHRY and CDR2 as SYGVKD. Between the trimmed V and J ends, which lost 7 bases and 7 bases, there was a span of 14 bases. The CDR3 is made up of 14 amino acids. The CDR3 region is CAINQGFGNSPLHF. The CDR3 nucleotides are TGTGCCATCAATCAGGGTTTTGGGAATTCACCCCTCCACTTT.

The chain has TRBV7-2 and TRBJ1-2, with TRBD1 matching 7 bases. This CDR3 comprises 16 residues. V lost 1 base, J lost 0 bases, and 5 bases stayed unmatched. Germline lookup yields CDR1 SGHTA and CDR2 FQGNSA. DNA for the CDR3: TGTGCCAGCAGCTTAGTGGGACAGTTAGCTAACTATGGCTACACCTTC. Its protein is CASSLVGQLANYGYTF.

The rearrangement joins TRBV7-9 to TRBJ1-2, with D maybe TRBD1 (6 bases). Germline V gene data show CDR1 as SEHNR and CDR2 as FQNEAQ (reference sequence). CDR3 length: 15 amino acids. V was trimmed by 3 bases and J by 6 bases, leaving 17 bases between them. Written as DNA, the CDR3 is TGTGCCAGCAGCTTGACTTTTCAGGGGCACCATGGCTACACCTTC. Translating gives CASSLTFQGHHGYTF.

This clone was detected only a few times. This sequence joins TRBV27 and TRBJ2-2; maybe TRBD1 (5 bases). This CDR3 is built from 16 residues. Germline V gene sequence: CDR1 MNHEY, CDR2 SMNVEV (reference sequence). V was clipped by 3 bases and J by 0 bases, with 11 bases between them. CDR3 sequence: CASSFSGAANTGELFF. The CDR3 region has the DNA TGTGCCAGCAGTTTTAGTGGGGCCGCGAACACCGGGGAGCTGTTTTTT.

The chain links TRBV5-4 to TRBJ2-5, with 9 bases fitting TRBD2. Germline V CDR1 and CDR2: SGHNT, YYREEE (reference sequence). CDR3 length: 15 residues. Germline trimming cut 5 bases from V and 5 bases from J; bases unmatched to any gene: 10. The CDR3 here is CASSSGAGGPETQYF. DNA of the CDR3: TGTGCCAGCAGTTCGGGGGCGGGGGGGCCGGAGACCCAGTACTTC.

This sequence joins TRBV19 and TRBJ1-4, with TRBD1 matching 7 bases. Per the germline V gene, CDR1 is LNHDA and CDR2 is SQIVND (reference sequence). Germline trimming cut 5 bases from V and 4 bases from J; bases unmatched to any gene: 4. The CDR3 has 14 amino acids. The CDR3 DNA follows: TGTGCCAGTAGTGGGACAGTGTTTAATGAAAAACTGTTTTTT. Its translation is CASSGTVFNEKLFF.

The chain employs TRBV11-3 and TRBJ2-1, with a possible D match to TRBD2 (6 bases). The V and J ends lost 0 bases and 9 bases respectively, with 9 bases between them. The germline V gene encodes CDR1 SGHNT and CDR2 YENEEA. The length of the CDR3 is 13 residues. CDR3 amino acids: CASSLEGGAEQFF. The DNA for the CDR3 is TGTGCCAGCAGCTTAGAGGGGGGTGCTGAGCAGTTCTTC.

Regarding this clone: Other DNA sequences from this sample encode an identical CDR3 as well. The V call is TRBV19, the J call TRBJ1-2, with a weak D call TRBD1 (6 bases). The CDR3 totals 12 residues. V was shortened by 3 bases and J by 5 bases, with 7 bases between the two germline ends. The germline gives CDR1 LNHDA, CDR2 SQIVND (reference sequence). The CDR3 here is CASSIRGYGYTF. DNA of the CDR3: TGTGCCAGTAGTATCAGGGGTTATGGCTACACCTTC.

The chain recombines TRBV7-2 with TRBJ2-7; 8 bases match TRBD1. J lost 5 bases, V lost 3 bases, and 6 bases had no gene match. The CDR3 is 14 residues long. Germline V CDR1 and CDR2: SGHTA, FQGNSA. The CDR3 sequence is CASSFQGAIHEQYF. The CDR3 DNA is TGTGCCAGCAGCTTCCAGGGGGCGATCCACGAGCAGTACTTC.

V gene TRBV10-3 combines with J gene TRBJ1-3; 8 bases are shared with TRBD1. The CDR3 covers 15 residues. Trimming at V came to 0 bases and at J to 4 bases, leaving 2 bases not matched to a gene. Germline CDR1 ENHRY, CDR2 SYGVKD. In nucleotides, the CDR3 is TGTGCCATCAGTGAGTCGACAGGGGTAGGAAACACCATATATTTT. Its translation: CAISESTGVGNTIYF.